Listed here are 29 T cell receptor beta chains from one sample, sequenced in a study of beta chain features in type 1 diabetes. Study findings and constraints: Moderate yet significant TCRB CDR3 shortening was seen in Type 1 diabetes patients in all four CD4+ subsets.

These receptors are not linked to any known antigen. Isolated RNA was reverse transcribed in full, so expressed TCRB transcripts were sequenced. The assay was immunoSEQ multiplex PCR, and TCRdb's table has in-frame clones only and misses some. The sample includes some 120,000 clones, roughly 17% of them seen just once. Material: central memory CD4+ T cells from blood. These receptors all stem from a man aged 18 to 29 with type 1 diabetes.

The CDR3 nucleotides read TGTGCCTGGGGGGACCAGGAGGGAACCGAGCAGTACTTC. Its translation: CAWGDQEGTEQYF. The gene calls are TRBV30 and TRBJ2-7, with a possible D match to TRBD2 (6 bases). CDR1 and CDR2 from the germline V gene are GTSNPN and SVGIG (reference sequence). V lost 5 bases, J lost 6 bases, and 17 bases lay in between. CDR3 length equals 13 residues.

The chain employs TRBV4-3 and TRBJ2-5, with D possibly TRBD1 on 6 matching bases. V lost 0 bases, J lost 4 bases, and 6 bases lay in between. Germline V lookup: CDR1 LGHNA, CDR2 YSLEER. This CDR3 has 13 amino acids. The CDR3: CASSQEGGETQYF. In DNA, the CDR3 is TGCGCCAGCAGCCAAGAAGGGGGAGAGACCCAGTACTTC.

The chain carries TRBV21-1 and TRBJ2-3; the listed D gene, TRBD2, was not tested against the DNA. TRBV21-1 is deemed a pseudogene. CDR3 length equals 17 residues. The CDR3 spells CASSKAGTSGRTDTQYF. The CDR3 DNA reads as TGTGCCAGCAGCAAAGCGGGGACTAGCGGGAGAACAGATACGCAGTATTTT.

This clone was recorded at least ten times. This sequence joins TRBV14 and TRBJ1-1, with D tentatively TRBD1 (5 bases). CDR1 and CDR2 from the germline V gene are SGHDN and FVKESK. Trimming shortened V by 4 bases and J by 2 bases, and 17 bases separated the two germline ends. This CDR3 comprises 16 residues. The CDR3 DNA reads as TGTGCCAGCAGCCCTCTACCCGGGACGATTAACACTGAAGCTTTCTTT. Encoded protein: CASSPLPGTINTEAFF.

This clone has only a few counts. The chain recombines TRBV2 with TRBJ2-5; perhaps TRBD2 as D (5 bases). Germline loops: CDR1 SNHLY, CDR2 FYNNEI. The CDR3 has 15 residues. V lost 3 bases, J lost 2 bases, and 13 bases lay in between. The CDR3 bases are TGTGCCAGCAGTGAGGAGAGGGCCGGGCAAGAGACCCAGTACTTC. Amino acids: CASSEERAGQETQYF.

The table lists this clone with a few counts. This chain uses TRBV7-2 with TRBJ2-1; 7 bases match TRBD1. The V gene's germline CDR1 is SGHTA and CDR2 FQGNSA. The CDR3 totals 14 residues. V lost 5 bases and J lost 6; bases outside the gene matches: 7. CDR3 region: CASSRWDSANEQFF. The DNA of the CDR3 is TGTGCCAGCAGCCGTTGGGACAGTGCCAATGAGCAGTTCTTC.

The J gene is TRBJ1-5, the V gene TRBV29-1; TRBD1 matches at 7 bases. Germline CDR1 SQVTM, CDR2 ANQGSEA. The CDR3 spans 13 residues. After removal of 4 bases from V and 6 bases from J, the junction contained 6 bases not matched to a gene. The CDR3 is CSVGDRDGQPQHF. The DNA for the CDR3 is TGCAGCGTTGGAGACAGGGACGGTCAGCCCCAGCATTTT.

The chain employs TRBV4-3 and TRBJ2-5; 10 nucleotides match TRBD2. Germline loops: CDR1 LGHNA, CDR2 YSLEER. The length of the CDR3 is 16 residues. V trimming: 3 bases; J trimming: 1 base; junction bases outside the gene matches: 5. The CDR3 here is CASSQNIAGGQETQYF. CDR3 coding DNA: TGCGCCAGCAGCCAGAATATAGCGGGGGGCCAAGAGACCCAGTACTTC.

The CDR3 sequence is CASSQEPQGYTEAFF. CDR3 coding DNA: TGTGCCAGCAGCCAAGAACCACAGGGATATACTGAAGCTTTCTTT. The rearrangement uses TRBV4-2 and TRBJ1-1; weak D call: TRBD1 (6 bases). The germline V gene has CDR1 LGHNA and CDR2 YNFKEQ. The CDR3 length is 15 residues. The V end lost 0 bases, the J end lost 5 bases, and 13 bases lay between the germline ends.

As DNA, the CDR3 is TGTGCCTGGAGTAGACAGGGGGCAGGGAACACTGAAGCTTTCTTT. Translating it yields CAWSRQGAGNTEAFF. This sequence joins TRBV30 and TRBJ1-1, with 10 bases lining up with TRBD1. Germline V gives CDR1 GTSNPN, CDR2 SVGIG (reference sequence). Trimming at V came to 2 bases and at J to 1 base, leaving 4 bases not matched to a gene. This CDR3 spans 15 amino acids.

This clone has a count of ten or more. The CDR3 nucleotides are TGTGCCAGCAGCGGAGGGGTGGTCCACGAGCAGTACTTC. As protein: CASSGGVVHEQYF. The V gene is TRBV7-2, the J gene TRBJ2-7, with D possibly being TRBD2 (6 bases). Trimming took off 5 bases at V and 5 bases at J, with 13 bases between the two ends. This CDR3 region has 13 residues. Germline CDR1 and CDR2: SGHTA and FQGNSA.

The rearrangement uses TRBV10-3 and TRBJ2-3, with D unresolved. V lost 11 bases and J lost 1, with 4 bases in between. CDR3 size: 10 residues. Germline V lookup: CDR1 ENHRY, CDR2 SYGVKD. The CDR3 coding sequence is TGTGCCGTCCGCACAGATACGCAGTATTTT. Protein sequence: CAVRTDTQYF.

The chain links TRBV27 to TRBJ2-2, with D possibly TRBD1 on 5 matching bases. Germline CDR1 reads MNHEY; CDR2 reads SMNVEV (reference sequence). This CDR3 has 13 amino acids. Trimming left V 9 bases short and J 6 bases short, with 14 bases between. CDR3 region: CASMQGGAGELFF. For the CDR3, the DNA is TGTGCCAGTATGCAGGGTGGGGCCGGGGAGCTGTTTTTT.

This clone was detected ten times or more. The genes are TRBV11-2 and TRBJ1-3, with D possibly being TRBD1 (5 bases). The V and J ends lost 1 base and 2 bases respectively, with 12 bases between them. This CDR3 is 16 amino acids long. CDR1 and CDR2 (germline): SGHAT, FQNNGV. This CDR3 is CASSLVLGTTGNTIYF. DNA of the CDR3: TGTGCCAGCAGCTTAGTTCTGGGGACCACTGGAAACACCATATATTTT. The variable domain in full, completed from reference TRBV11-2 and TRBJ1-3, reads EAGVAQSPRYKIIEKRQSVAFWCNPISGHATLYWYQQILGQGPKLLIQFQNNGVVDDSQLPKDRFSAERLKGVDSTLKIQPAKLEDSAVYLCASSLVLGTTGNTIYFGEGSWLTVV.

A remark on this clone: A much larger clone differs by one base, so this may be a read error. The V call is TRBV29-1, the J call TRBJ2-7, with D tentatively TRBD1 or TRBD2 (5 bases each). Trimming pared 5 bases from V and 6 bases from J, leaving 26 bases between. Germline assignment: CDR1 SQVTM and CDR2 ANQGSEA. This CDR3 region has 16 residues. CDR3 amino acids: CSVTDFGRDLRGEQYF. The CDR3, as DNA: TGCAGCGTTACAGACTTCGGCCGGGACCTCCGTGGCGAGCAGTACTTC.

This clone was seen only a few times. The CDR3, as DNA: TGTGCCTGGAGTGTTGCGGGGAATACGCAGTATTTT. Translating gives CAWSVAGNTQYF. The gene calls are TRBV30 and TRBJ2-3, with D tentatively TRBD2 (6 bases). V dropped 0 bases and J dropped 7 bases, with 8 bases sitting between them. Germline V CDR1 and CDR2: GTSNPN, SVGIG (reference sequence). This CDR3 has 12 residues.

This chain uses TRBV7-9 with TRBJ2-7; D uncertain. The V gene lost 5 bases and the J gene lost 1 base, with 12 bases spanning the gap. Germline CDR1 is SEHNR and CDR2 is FQNEAQ (reference sequence). The CDR3 runs to 14 residues. As DNA, the CDR3 is TGTGCCAGCAGCCCCCCGGCAGTGTCCTACGAGCAGTACTTC. It specifies CASSPPAVSYEQYF.

Only a few counts were recorded for this clone. The CDR3 loop reads CASSTFTGGETQYF. The CDR3 nucleotides are TGTGCCAGCTCAACCTTTACAGGGGGCGAGACCCAGTACTTC. The V and J genes are TRBV18 and TRBJ2-5, with 9 bases lining up with TRBD1. Germline values: CDR1 KGHSH, CDR2 LQKENI. Trimming cost V 5 bases and J 5 bases; bases outside gene matches: 6. The length of the CDR3 is 14 residues.

This clone turned up a few times. The genes are TRBV28 and TRBJ2-7; no definite D call. Germline loops: CDR1 MDHEN, CDR2 SYDVKM. V dropped 2 bases and J dropped 3 bases, with 8 bases sitting between them. CDR3 length equals 13 residues. CDR3 sequence reads: CASSLGQLYEQYF. CDR3 DNA: TGTGCCAGCAGTTTAGGGCAGCTCTACGAGCAGTACTTC.

This chain joins TRBV19 and TRBJ1-1; D might be TRBD1 (5 bases). The CDR3 is 16 residues long. The germline V gene encodes CDR1 LNHDA and CDR2 SQIVND (reference sequence). Trimming cost V 4 bases and J 1 base, with 16 bases left between them. CDR3 nucleotide sequence: TGTGCCAGTAGTACCCTGGAGAGGGGAGAGAACACTGAAGCTTTCTTT. Its protein is CASSTLERGENTEAFF.

This clone was counted between two and nine times. The chain uses TRBV6-6 and TRBJ2-1; D possibly corresponds to TRBD2 (6 bases). The CDR3 loop spans 15 amino acids. CDR1 is MNHNY and CDR2 is SVGAGI in the germline V gene (reference sequence). The V and J ends lost 7 bases and 1 base respectively, with 14 bases between them. CDR3: CASKGSGQSYNEQFF. The CDR3 DNA follows: TGTGCCAGCAAAGGGAGCGGGCAGTCCTACAATGAGCAGTTCTTC.

This clone was picked up a small number of times. The rearrangement joins TRBV6-6 to TRBJ1-1; weak D call: TRBD1 (6 bases). This CDR3 has 15 amino acids. Germline assignment: CDR1 MNHNY and CDR2 SVGAGI (reference sequence). V lost 4 bases and J lost 5, with 17 bases in between. The CDR3 bases are TGTGCCAGCAGTTGGAGGACAGCTGGTAGTACTGAAGCTTTCTTT. Translation gives CASSWRTAGSTEAFF.

This clone has more than one count but fewer than ten. The chain joins TRBV7-8 to TRBJ2-1, with 8 bases fitting TRBD2. The CDR3 is made up of 15 amino acids. The germline gives CDR1 SGHVS, CDR2 FQNEAQ. The V gene end was trimmed by 5 bases and the J gene end by 4 bases; junction bases not matched to a gene: 7. In DNA, the CDR3 is TGTGCCAGCAGCCCCGGGAGGGGCCCGTACAATGAGCAGTTCTTC. It encodes CASSPGRGPYNEQFF.

The table lists this clone with many counts. The CDR3: CASSFTGGFYNEQFF. CDR3 coding DNA: TGTGCCAGCAGCTTTACAGGGGGCTTTTACAATGAGCAGTTCTTC. This chain connects TRBV7-2 to TRBJ2-1; 9 nucleotides align to TRBD1. Germline assignment: CDR1 SGHTA and CDR2 FQGNSA. The CDR3 contains 15 residues. V lost 3 bases, J lost 4 bases, and 4 bases stayed unmatched.

This clone has just a few counts. The chain combines TRBV28 with TRBJ2-1, with D unclear. The CDR3 length is 16 residues. Trimming shortened V by 7 bases and J by 9 bases, and 25 bases separated the two germline ends. The germline V gene has CDR1 MDHEN and CDR2 SYDVKM. The CDR3 sequence is CASTSTPFEFPTEQFF. The DNA for the CDR3 is TGTGCCAGCACTTCGACCCCTTTCGAATTTCCCACTGAGCAGTTCTTC.

This clone appeared a few times. CDR3 amino acids: CASSPRREETQYF. The CDR3 DNA sequence: TGTGCCAGCAGCCCCCGACGGGAAGAGACCCAGTACTTC. The chain employs TRBV4-2 and TRBJ2-5; D call uncertain. The CDR3 length is 13 residues. Germline V gene sequence: CDR1 LGHNA, CDR2 YNFKEQ. V lost 4 bases to trimming and J lost 3 bases, with 9 bases between them.

This chain connects TRBV10-3 to TRBJ2-3; TRBD1 matches 9 bases. The germline V gene encodes CDR1 ENHRY and CDR2 SYGVKD. This CDR3 is built from 16 residues. The ends lost 6 bases at V and 9 bases at J; junction bases unmatched: 16. The CDR3 region has the DNA TGTGCCATCAGACCGACCGGGACAGGGCTCAGCGGGACGCAGTATTTT. Amino acids: CAIRPTGTGLSGTQYF.

The V call is TRBV28, the J call TRBJ2-7; 10 bases fit TRBD2. Looked up from germline, CDR1 is MDHEN and CDR2 is SYDVKM. There are 15 residues in the CDR3. J gave up 5 bases and V 6 bases, and 10 bases lay outside the gene matches. The CDR3 DNA sequence: TGTGCCAGCAGCCCTACTAGCGGGGAATGGGACGAGCAGTACTTC. As protein: CASSPTSGEWDEQYF.

The chain employs TRBV4-2 and TRBJ1-1; D is uncertain. There are 18 residues in the CDR3. Germline CDR1 and CDR2: LGHNA and YNFKEQ. Trimming took off 1 base at V and 0 bases at J, with 18 bases between the two ends. CDR3 sequence: CASSQAGQGTSMNTEAFF. In nucleotides, the CDR3 is TGTGCCAGCAGCCAAGCCGGTCAAGGTACATCCATGAACACTGAAGCTTTCTTT.